The 24 T cell receptor beta chains below were found in one sample sequenced in a study of blood T cell repertoires in COVID-19 (TCRdb year 2020). The library came from the immunoSEQ multiplex PCR assay. TCRdb retrieved this table from immuneACCESS and kept in-frame rearrangements only. Not all clones are present; in checked studies, unresolved V genes account for under half, and no reason is known for the remainder. This sample comprises 120,000 to 150,000 clones, approximately 86% of them detected only once. Jointly, the top ten make up approximately 4.3% of the sample. Sequenced material: PBMCs or T cells enriched from blood (not recorded which). These receptors all stem from a woman between 40 and 50 years old who had been exposed to COVID-19.

This chain uses TRBV5-4 with TRBJ2-3; a possible D gene is TRBD1 (6 bases). This CDR3 spans 15 amino acids. V lost 0 bases, J lost 2 bases, and 10 bases lay in between. Germline V gene data show CDR1 as SGHNT and CDR2 as YYREEE (reference sequence). As DNA, the CDR3 is TGTGCCAGCAGCTTGGGGGGGCACAACACAGATACGCAGTATTTT. Its protein product is CASSLGGHNTDTQYF. The variable domain in full, completed from reference TRBV5-4 and TRBJ2-3, reads ETGVTQSPTHLIKTRGQQVTLRCSSQSGHNTVSWYQQALGQGPQFIFQYYREEENGRGNFPPRFSGLQFPNYSSELNVNALELDDSALYLCASSLGGHNTDTQYFGPGTRLTVL.

This clone was seen only a few times. The chain uses TRBV7-2 and TRBJ2-7; D possibly corresponds to TRBD1 (5 bases). Trimming stripped 5 bases from V and 2 bases from J, with 13 bases between. Per germline, CDR1 SGHTA and CDR2 FQGNSA. CDR3 length: 14 amino acids. The CDR3 spells CASSPSGQPYEQYF. The CDR3 nucleotides read TGTGCCAGCAGCCCGTCAGGGCAACCCTACGAGCAGTACTTC.

This chain joins TRBV19 and TRBJ2-4, with D possibly matching TRBD1 (7 bases). CDR1 is LNHDA and CDR2 is SQIVND in the germline V gene (reference sequence). Trimming took off 2 bases at V and 2 bases at J, with 16 bases between the two ends. This CDR3 contains 17 residues. The CDR3 reads CASSINAQGGPKNIQYF. The CDR3 nucleotides are TGTGCCAGTAGTATAAATGCGCAGGGGGGTCCCAAAAACATTCAGTACTTC. Full variable domain (rest looked up from reference TRBV19 and TRBJ2-4): DGGITQSPKYLFRKEGQNVTLSCEQNLNHDAMYWYRQDPGQGLRLIYYSQIVNDFQKGDIAEGYSVSREKKESFPLTVTSAQKNPTAFYLCASSINAQGGPKNIQYFGAGTRLSVL.

A single count supports this clone. The CDR3 DNA reads TGTGCCAGCAGTAGATGGGCGAGAGCGAACACCGGGGAGCTGTTTTTT. Its protein is CASSRWARANTGELFF. The chain carries TRBV6-2 or TRBV6-3 and TRBJ2-2; D unresolved. In germline, CDR1 is MNHEY, CDR2 SVGEGT. V lost 5 bases to trimming and J lost 0 bases, with 13 bases between them. The CDR3 runs 16 residues.

The sample holds one count of this clone. The rearrangement uses TRBV5-6 and TRBJ2-3; tentative D call: TRBD2 (6 bases). Trimming removed 1 base from V and 4 bases from J, with 7 bases in between. Germline assignment: CDR1 SGHDT and CDR2 YYEEEE. This CDR3 has 13 amino acids. CDR3 region: CASSLPGADTQYF. CDR3 in DNA: TGTGCCAGCAGCTTGCCGGGGGCAGATACGCAGTATTTT.

This clone was seen repeatedly, ten times or more. CDR3 coding DNA: TGTGCCAGCAGTCAGGGTTCTGGAAACACCATATATTTT. Encoded protein: CASSQGSGNTIYF. This rearrangement joins TRBV7-9 to TRBJ1-3, with D maybe TRBD1 (5 bases). Germline loops: CDR1 SEHNR, CDR2 FQNEAQ (reference sequence). V lost 6 bases, J lost 1 base, and 7 bases lay in between. The CDR3 runs 13 residues.

The V gene is TRBV28, the J gene TRBJ1-5; D unresolved. There are 13 residues in the CDR3. CDR1 and CDR2 (germline): MDHEN, SYDVKM. V lost 1 base to trimming and J lost 4 bases, with 5 bases between them. CDR3 bases: TGTGCCAGCAGTTTATTCCAAAATCAGCCCCAGCATTTT. This translates into CASSLFQNQPQHF.

V gene TRBV18 combines with J gene TRBJ2-1; 7 bases fit TRBD2. CDR3 length equals 16 residues. Germline V CDR1 and CDR2: KGHSH, LQKENI. V trimming: 2 bases; J trimming: 0 bases; junction bases outside the gene matches: 4. DNA for the CDR3: TGTGCCAGCTCACCATTGGGGGGGAGCTCCTACAATGAGCAGTTCTTC. Encoded protein: CASSPLGGSSYNEQFF. The whole variable domain, remainder taken from reference TRBV18 and TRBJ2-1, is NAGVMQNPRHLVRRRGQEARLRCSPMKGHSHVYWYRQLPEEGLKFMVYLQKENIIDESGMPKERFSAEFPKEGPSILRIQQVVRGDSAAYFCASSPLGGSSYNEQFFGPGTRLTVL.

This clone was seen a few times. The DNA of the CDR3 is TGTGCCAGCAGTGACATCGGAGGGGCGGGGAAGGATACGCAGTATTTT. Translating gives CASSDIGGAGKDTQYF. The chain has TRBV6-1 and TRBJ2-3; D is possibly TRBD2 (6 bases). Germline V gene lookup returns CDR1 MNHNS and CDR2 SASEGT. Trimming shortened V by 3 bases and J by 6 bases, and 19 bases separated the two germline ends. The CDR3 runs 16 residues.

This sequence joins TRBV10-1 and TRBJ1-5; 12 bases fit TRBD1. Germline V gene lookup returns CDR1 WNHNN and CDR2 SYGVQD (reference sequence). The CDR3 is made up of 17 amino acids. V lost 4 bases to trimming and J lost 0 bases; unmatched junction nucleotides: 4. The CDR3 here is CASSGGQGARSNQPQHF. CDR3 coding DNA: TGCGCCAGCAGTGGGGGACAGGGGGCGCGTAGCAATCAGCCCCAGCATTTT.

Note on this clone: At one of its ends the junction is not consistent with the germline gene, which may arise from a read error. The CDR3 sequence: CASSYNRRDTPIF. CDR3 coding DNA: TGTGCCAGCAGTTACAACAGGCGAGACACTCCTATTTTC. J is TRBJ2-7 and V is TRBV6-2 or TRBV6-3; tentatively, D is TRBD1 (5 bases). The CDR3 loop spans 13 amino acids. Germline loops: CDR1 MNHEY, CDR2 SVGEGT.

This clone was seen a few times. The rearrangement uses TRBV28 and TRBJ1-5; the D gene is possibly TRBD1 (6 bases). The CDR3 is made up of 12 amino acids. V shed 3 bases and J shed 7 bases, with 7 bases lying between them. From germline, CDR1 is MDHEN and CDR2 SYDVKM. In nucleotides, the CDR3 is TGTGCCAGCAGTTTTCAGGGGCAGCCCCAGCATTTT. It translates to CASSFQGQPQHF. Using reference TRBV28 and TRBJ1-5 for the parts outside the CDR3, the full variable domain is DVKVTQSSRYLVKRTGEKVFLECVQDMDHENMFWYRQDPGLGLRLIYFSYDVKMKEKGDIPEGYSVSREKKERFSLILESASTNQTSMYLCASSFQGQPQHFGDGTRLSIL.

The chain couples TRBV9 to TRBJ2-6, with a weak D call TRBD1 (6 bases). The V end was cut by 0 bases, the J end by 4 bases, with 8 bases between. Germline CDR1 and CDR2: SGDLS and YYNGEE. CDR3 length: 15 amino acids. The CDR3 sequence: CASSVGGGGANVLTF. The DNA for the CDR3 is TGTGCCAGCAGCGTAGGAGGGGGAGGGGCCAACGTCCTGACTTTC.

This rearrangement joins TRBV5-8 to TRBJ2-1, with D unclear. V lost 4 bases to trimming and J lost 3 bases, with 14 bases between them. The germline gives CDR1 SGHTS, CDR2 YDEGEE. This CDR3 contains 15 residues. CDR3 coding DNA: TGTGCCAGCAGCCGTGCGGAGAAGCACTACAATGAGCAGTTCTTC. Translation: CASSRAEKHYNEQFF.

The CDR3 sequence is CATSSLQGATDTQYF. The CDR3 region has the DNA TGTGCCACCAGCAGCTTACAGGGGGCGACAGATACGCAGTATTTT. V and J are TRBV15 and TRBJ2-3, with TRBD1 identical over 9 bases. Trimming took 3 bases from V and 3 from J; bases not matched to a gene: 4. The CDR3 runs to 15 residues. Germline V gene sequence: CDR1 LNHNV, CDR2 YYDKDF (reference sequence).

The rearrangement joins TRBV12-5 to TRBJ1-3, with TRBD1 identical over 7 bases. Per germline, CDR1 LGHNT and CDR2 FRNRAP. The CDR3 has 17 amino acids. The J segment lost 0 bases and the V segment lost 0 bases, leaving 5 bases of the junction unmatched. The CDR3 sequence is CASGLVRAGGSGNTIYF. The CDR3 DNA reads as TGTGCTAGTGGTTTGGTAAGGGCAGGGGGCTCTGGAAACACCATATATTTT.

The chain links TRBV6-4 to TRBJ1-5, with a tentative D call TRBD1 (5 bases). CDR1 MRHNA and CDR2 SNTAGT come from the germline V gene. The CDR3 spans 13 residues. The V gene lost 3 bases and the J gene lost 7 bases, with 10 bases spanning the gap. The CDR3 sequence is CASSEMQGQPQHF. In DNA form, the CDR3 reads TGTGCCAGCAGTGAAATGCAGGGACAGCCCCAGCATTTT.

J is TRBJ1-6 and V is TRBV9, with 8 nucleotides matching TRBD1. The CDR3 is 13 amino acids. Trimming cost V 6 bases and J 8 bases; bases outside gene matches: 4. Germline V CDR1 and CDR2: SGDLS, YYNGEE. In DNA form, the CDR3 reads TGTGCCAGCACGGACAGGGATGATTCACCCCTCCACTTT. Residues: CASTDRDDSPLHF.

The chain recombines TRBV5-1 with TRBJ1-4; D perhaps matches TRBD1 (6 bases). The CDR3 covers 14 residues. Trimming took off 0 bases at V and 8 bases at J, with 11 bases between the two ends. Germline V gene lookup returns CDR1 SGHRS and CDR2 YFSETQ. CDR3 coding DNA: TGCGCCAGCAGCTTGGCCCCAGGGGAGGAAAAACTGTTTTTT. It specifies CASSLAPGEEKLFF. The full variable domain, completed using reference TRBV5-1 and TRBJ1-4, is KAGVTQTPRYLIKTRGQQVTLSCSPISGHRSVSWYQQTPGQGLQFLFEYFSETQRNKGNFPGRFSGRQFSNSRSEMNVSTLELGDSALYLCASSLAPGEEKLFFGSGTQLSVL.

The chain employs TRBV28 and TRBJ1-2; 7 bases map to TRBD1. Germline CDR1 MDHEN, CDR2 SYDVKM. The CDR3 runs 13 residues. Trimming removed 6 bases from V and 2 bases from J; junction bases left unmatched: 3. This CDR3 is CASSQGQNYGYTF. DNA of the CDR3: TGTGCCAGCAGCCAGGGACAGAACTATGGCTACACCTTC.

This sequence joins TRBV5-1 and TRBJ2-7; 9 bases match TRBD1. Germline CDR1 and CDR2: SGHRS and YFSETQ. Germline trimming cut 3 bases from V and 6 bases from J; bases unmatched to any gene: 10. The length of the CDR3 is 15 residues. CDR3 coding DNA: TGCGCCAGCAGCTCTTCCGGGACAGGGTCTACCGAGCAGTACTTC. Translating gives CASSSSGTGSTEQYF.

This chain joins TRBV7-9 and TRBJ2-1; D is perhaps TRBD1 (6 bases). Germline-derived CDR1 and CDR2 are SEHNR and FQNEAQ (reference sequence). The V end was cut by 0 bases, the J end by 9 bases, with 15 bases between. The CDR3 is 15 residues long. Written as DNA, the CDR3 is TGTGCCAGCAGCTTAGCGCATTGGCAGGGGAGTGAGCAGTTCTTC. This encodes CASSLAHWQGSEQFF. The variable domain in full, completed from reference TRBV7-9 and TRBJ2-1, reads DTGVSQNPRHKITKRGQNVTFRCDPISEHNRLYWYRQTLGQGPEFLTYFQNEAQLEKSRLLSDRFSAERPKGSFSTLEIQRTEQGDSAMYLCASSLAHWQGSEQFFGPGTRLTVL.

This chain links TRBV4-3 with TRBJ1-2; 8 positions agree with TRBD1. Germline values: CDR1 LGHNA, CDR2 YSLEER. The CDR3 spans 16 residues. V was clipped by 2 bases and J by 3 bases; unmatched bases: 8. CDR3: CASSQSSGTGHYGYTF. CDR3 sequence (DNA): TGCGCCAGCAGCCAAAGTTCAGGGACAGGACACTATGGCTACACCTTC.

The chain employs TRBV6-2 or TRBV6-3 and TRBJ1-5; D call uncertain. CDR1 MNHEY and CDR2 SVGEGT come from the germline V gene. The length of the CDR3 is 17 residues. Between the trimmed V and J ends, which lost 4 bases and 0 bases, there was a span of 16 bases. CDR3 protein: CASSSIQRGYSNQPQHF. The DNA of the CDR3 is TGTGCCAGCAGTTCCATTCAGCGTGGATATAGCAATCAGCCCCAGCATTTT.